This T cell receptor beta chain was recovered during a study of tumor-infiltrating lymphocytes in primary liver carcinoma. This CDR3 is 14 amino acids long. Germline V gives CDR1 MGHRA, CDR2 YSYEKL. From 450 to 600 ng total RNA, TCR beta cDNA was generated with a primer in the constant region. What produced the TCR beta libraries was three nested multiplex PCR rounds using slightly modified ARM-PCR. It was with TRBV1-TRBV30 forward primers and a C-beta reverse primer that the first two PCR rounds were run, at 10 to 11 cycles each. TCRdb fed the multiplex PCR reads into MiXCR, producing one record per CDR3 protein. The top ten hold approximately 21% of the sample, which has about 110,000 distinct CDR3 sequences, around 83% seen once. Regarding this clonotype: The junction departs from the called germline gene at one end, perhaps through a read error.

Each 20-30 mg portion of unsorted bulk tissue served as the source for co-extraction of RNA and DNA. This clonotype was sampled from a man aged 35-49 years with primary liver carcinoma and hepatitis B virus infection. This chain connects TRBV4-1 to TRBJ1-3; no definite D call. The source material was liver tumor tissue from sampling region 3. The subset here: tumor region T3, left-lateral pole. CDR3 loop: CTSSQTPTGNTIYF. The CDR3 nucleotides read TGTACCAGCAGCCAAACCCCTACCGGAAACACCATATATTTT.